One sample yielded the 17 T cell receptor beta chains listed below, sequenced in a study of tumor-infiltrating lymphocytes in oesophageal squamous cell carcinoma. TCRdb reprocessed the reads with MiXCR, giving one entry per CDR3 protein. The sample has 9,500 to 12,000 distinct CDR3 sequences, nearly 60% seen once; the top ten hold roughly 55%. Source material: blood. These receptors all come from a female donor with esophageal squamous cell carcinoma.

The J gene is TRBJ2-1, the V gene TRBV5-1; D is perhaps TRBD2 (5 bases). This CDR3 has 16 amino acids. Trimming left V 1 base short and J 3 bases short, with 14 bases between. Germline values: CDR1 SGHRS, CDR2 YFSETQ. The CDR3 protein is CASSLKRTDFYNEQFF. In DNA form, the CDR3 reads TGCGCCAGCAGCTTGAAGAGGACTGATTTCTACAATGAGCAGTTCTTC.

J is TRBJ2-1 and V is TRBV7-3, with TRBD2 identical over 10 bases. The V segment lost 6 bases and the J segment 9 bases; nucleotides outside the gene matches: 26. Germline V gives CDR1 SGHTA, CDR2 FQGTGA. The CDR3 covers 20 residues. In DNA, the CDR3 is TGTGCCAGCAGTTTACGACCGGGGGGTGGGGGGACTAGCGTTTGGGGTGAGCAGTTCTTC. This sequence encodes CASSLRPGGGGTSVWGEQFF.

The V call is TRBV20-1, the J call TRBJ2-3, with TRBD2 as a possible D gene (5 bases). This CDR3 is built from 11 residues. The germline V gene has CDR1 DFQATT and CDR2 SNEGSKA (reference sequence). Trimming shortened V by 4 bases and J by 11 bases, and 13 bases separated the two germline ends. The CDR3 protein is CSATESREQYF. Here the CDR3 DNA reads TGCAGTGCTACGGAGTCACGGGAGCAGTATTTT.

The chain has TRBV10-2 and TRBJ1-4, with a possible D match to TRBD1 (5 bases). Per the germline V gene, CDR1 is WSHSY and CDR2 is SAAADI. The V end was cut by 3 bases, the J end by 2 bases, with 10 bases between. This CDR3 is 15 amino acids long. The CDR3 DNA sequence: TGCGCCAGCAGTGATACAGGAGGGACTAATGAAAAACTGTTTTTT. This gives the protein CASSDTGGTNEKLFF.

The chain employs TRBV7-6 and TRBJ2-7; unclear D gene. The J call is doubtful: the DNA matches TRBJ2-1 better. This CDR3 has 13 residues. Germline values: CDR1 SGHVS, CDR2 FNYEAQ. The CDR3 DNA sequence: TGTGCCAGCAGCTTAGCGCTGTCCAATGAGCAGTTCTTC. Protein: CASSLALSNEQFF.

This clonotype has more than one count but fewer than ten. V usage is TRBV7-6 and J usage is TRBJ2-1; possible D gene TRBD1, 6 bases. With the DNA end fitting TRBJ2-7 better, the J assignment may be wrong. The CDR3 has 14 residues. Germline assignment: CDR1 SGHVS and CDR2 FNYEAQ. CDR3 residues: CASSVDSYQNEQYF. CDR3 nucleotide sequence: TGTGCCAGCAGCGTGGACAGTTATCAGAACGAGCAGTACTTC.

The rearrangement joins TRBV5-6 to TRBJ2-7, with D hard to call. Germline V gene data show CDR1 as SGHDT and CDR2 as YYEEEE. The V end was cut by 3 bases, the J end by 0 bases, with 16 bases between. This CDR3 comprises 16 residues. The CDR3 reads CASSSLTRWGSYEQYF. CDR3 bases: TGTGCCAGCAGCTCGTTGACTCGGTGGGGCTCCTACGAGCAGTACTTC.

This clonotype has a handful of counts. The genes are TRBV4-2 and TRBJ2-3; D tentatively fits TRBD1 or TRBD2 (6 bases each). V was shortened by 6 bases and J by 0 bases, with 13 bases between the two germline ends. Per germline, CDR1 LGHNA and CDR2 YNFKEQ. The CDR3 length is 15 residues. The chain's CDR3 is CASRAEGGSTDTQYF. Written as DNA, the CDR3 is TGTGCCAGCAGGGCAGAAGGGGGGAGCACAGATACGCAGTATTTT.

The chain is built from TRBV7-8 and TRBJ1-1; D not resolved. The CDR3 consists of 14 residues. Germline V gene sequence: CDR1 SGHVS, CDR2 FQNEAQ. Trimming removed 1 base at V and 1 base at J, with 7 bases between. The CDR3 region is CASSLVRGNTEAFF. For the CDR3, the DNA is TGTGCCAGCAGCTTAGTCCGGGGGAACACTGAAGCTTTCTTT.

The V call is TRBV28, the J call TRBJ1-2, with TRBD1 matching over 7 bases. Germline V CDR1 and CDR2: MDHEN, SYDVKM. CDR3 size: 13 residues. J was trimmed by 3 bases and V by 5 bases; bases with no gene match: 3. The CDR3 spells CASSQGTDYGYTF. As DNA, the CDR3 is TGTGCCAGCAGTCAAGGGACAGACTATGGCTACACCTTC.

This clonotype has only one observation. The chain is built from TRBV4-1 and TRBJ1-6; D call uncertain. The CDR3 runs 18 residues. From germline, CDR1 is MGHRA and CDR2 YSYEKL. The ends were cut back, 0 bases at V and 0 bases at J, with 12 bases in the middle. This CDR3 is CASSQDSPGDSYNSPLHF. The DNA for the CDR3 is TGCGCCAGCAGCCAAGATAGTCCGGGAGACTCCTATAATTCACCCCTCCACTTT.

The chain has TRBV7-4 and TRBJ2-6; TRBD2 matches 7 bases. The trim removed 1 base at V and 3 bases at J, leaving 9 bases unmatched. The CDR3 sequence is 18 residues long. Germline V lookup: CDR1 SGHVT, CDR2 SQSDAQ. This chain's CDR3 is CASSLEYFGGYGANVLTF. Here the CDR3 DNA reads TGTGCCAGCAGCTTAGAGTATTTCGGGGGGTATGGGGCCAACGTCCTGACTTTC.

This chain joins TRBV7-3 and TRBJ2-5, with 7 nucleotides matching TRBD1. In germline, CDR1 is SGHTA, CDR2 FQGTGA. Trimming removed 0 bases from V and 5 bases from J; junction bases left unmatched: 6. CDR3 length: 15 residues. The CDR3 nucleotides read TGTGCCAGCAGCTTAACCTCGACAGGGCTCGAGACCCAGTACTTC. Residues: CASSLTSTGLETQYF.

CDR3 sequence (DNA): TGTGCCAGCAGCTTCACTGAAAAACTGTTTTTT. Amino acids: CASSFTEKLFF. The chain links TRBV7-4 to TRBJ1-4; no firm D call. From germline, CDR1 is SGHVT and CDR2 SQSDAQ. The CDR3 totals 11 residues. The V gene lost 3 bases and the J gene lost 7 bases, with 3 bases spanning the gap.

V usage is TRBV7-2 and J usage is TRBJ2-5; 10 nucleotides agree with TRBD1. The tail of the sequence fits TRBJ2-1 better, so the J call may be wrong. Per germline, CDR1 SGHTA and CDR2 FQGNSA. The CDR3 loop spans 15 amino acids. Here the CDR3 DNA reads TGTGCCAGCAGCCAGGCGGGACAGGGGCTAGGTGAGCAGTTCTTC. It is translated as CASSQAGQGLGEQFF.

The chain has TRBV6-1 and TRBJ2-1; 10 bases align to TRBD1. After removal of 6 bases from V and 8 bases from J, the junction contained 7 bases not matched to a gene. Germline CDR1 is MNHNS and CDR2 is SASEGT. The CDR3 runs 14 residues. This CDR3 reads CASRDRQGADEQFF. The DNA of the CDR3 is TGTGCCAGCAGAGACCGACAGGGGGCAGATGAGCAGTTCTTC.

The sample holds many counts of this clonotype. V is TRBV6-1 and J is TRBJ2-5; perhaps TRBD2 as D (5 bases). Trimming removed 7 bases at V and 5 bases at J, with 23 bases between. The CDR3 has 16 amino acids. CDR1 is MNHNS, CDR2 SASEGT, per germline. CDR3 protein: CASMFEDGLTGETQYF. CDR3 bases: TGTGCCAGCATGTTCGAGGATGGGCTAACGGGGGAGACCCAGTACTTC.